Shown below are 23 T cell receptor beta chains from a single sample sequenced in a study of immune evolution from preneoplasia to lung adenocarcinoma. The method was immunoSEQ multiplex PCR; TCRdb's version includes in-frame clones alone and lacks a portion of them. The sample includes 6,500 to 10,000 clones, roughly four fifths of them seen just once. The sequencing sample was made of FFPE invasive lung adenocarcinoma tissue. These TCRs come from a person over 45 with lung adenocarcinoma.

This chain connects TRBV18 to TRBJ1-1; D might be TRBD1 (6 bases). This CDR3 contains 13 residues. The ends were cut back, 2 bases at V and 6 bases at J, with 10 bases in the middle. Per the germline V gene, CDR1 is KGHSH and CDR2 is LQKENI. CDR3 in DNA: TGTGCCAGCTCACCAGGGGGCAGTGCTGAAGCTTTCTTT. Protein sequence: CASSPGGSAEAFF.

V usage is TRBV18 and J usage is TRBJ2-5; D uncertain. This CDR3 region has 11 residues. CDR1 KGHSH and CDR2 LQKENI come from the germline V gene. V gave up 4 bases and J gave up 4 bases, with 4 bases separating them. The chain's CDR3 is CASSQGETQYF. In DNA form, the CDR3 reads TGTGCCAGCTCACAGGGAGAGACCCAGTACTTC.

This clone was detected a few times. V usage is TRBV6-1 and J usage is TRBJ2-4; 7 bases match TRBD1. The CDR3 sequence is 13 residues long. Germline assignment: CDR1 MNHNS and CDR2 SASEGT. With V trimmed by 1 base and J by 6 bases, 0 bases remained unmatched. The CDR3 nucleotides are TGTGCCAGCAGTGAAGACAGGGGAAACATTCAGTACTTC. Protein product: CASSEDRGNIQYF.

The chain uses TRBV28 and TRBJ2-7; 7 bases are a match to TRBD1. The trim removed 4 bases at V and 1 base at J, leaving 1 base unmatched. The CDR3 runs 13 residues. Germline values: CDR1 MDHEN, CDR2 SYDVKM. CDR3 loop: CASSYRGSYEQYF. In DNA, the CDR3 is TGTGCCAGCAGTTACAGGGGATCCTACGAGCAGTACTTC.

The chain uses TRBV19 and TRBJ2-4; D unclear. CDR3 size: 13 residues. Germline lookup yields CDR1 LNHDA and CDR2 SQIVND (reference sequence). Between the trimmed V and J ends, which lost 9 bases and 2 bases, there was a span of 11 bases. CDR3 nucleotide sequence: TGTGCCAGCCGCGACTGGACCAAAAACATTCAGTACTTC. This translates into CASRDWTKNIQYF.

The chain has TRBV2 and TRBJ1-2; D might be TRBD1 (5 bases). The CDR3 consists of 15 residues. Trimming stripped 4 bases from V and 8 bases from J, with 20 bases between. Per the germline V gene, CDR1 is SNHLY and CDR2 is FYNNEI. CDR3 in DNA: TGTGCCAGCAGTGCTGGGACTCGCCTTCCTGTCGGCTACACCTTC. It is translated as CASSAGTRLPVGYTF. Based on the CDR3 plus reference TRBV2 and TRBJ1-2, the full variable domain is EPEVTQTPSHQVTQMGQEVILRCVPISNHLYFYWYRQILGQKVEFLVSFYNNEISEKSEIFDDQFSVERPDGSNFTLKIRSTKLEDSAMYFCASSAGTRLPVGYTFGSGTRLTVV.

J is TRBJ1-4 and V is TRBV10-3; the match to TRBD1 covers 8 bases. V lost 2 bases and J lost 7; bases outside the gene matches: 3. The CDR3 runs to 14 residues. CDR1 and CDR2 from the germline V gene are ENHRY and SYGVKD. Here the CDR3 reads CAISEGQGSEKLFF. CDR3 nucleotide sequence: TGTGCCATCAGTGAGGGACAGGGATCTGAAAAACTGTTTTTT.

The chain recombines TRBV30 with TRBJ2-3; D unclear. From germline, CDR1 is GTSNPN and CDR2 SVGIG (reference sequence). Trimming removed 4 bases at V and 1 base at J, with 6 bases between. The CDR3 runs 12 residues. The CDR3 DNA sequence: TGTGCCTGGAACAAGGGCACAGATACGCAGTATTTT. It translates to CAWNKGTDTQYF.

The V and J genes are TRBV2 and TRBJ1-1, with 7 bases fitting TRBD1. Trimming cost V 4 bases and J 1 base; bases outside gene matches: 9. Germline lookup yields CDR1 SNHLY and CDR2 FYNNEI. CDR3 length equals 16 residues. This CDR3 reads CASSAKPGQTNTEAFF. DNA of the CDR3: TGTGCCAGCAGTGCTAAACCGGGACAGACGAACACTGAAGCTTTCTTT.

This clone has a handful of counts. V gene TRBV9 combines with J gene TRBJ2-5, with D maybe TRBD2 (6 bases). Germline V gene data show CDR1 as SGDLS and CDR2 as YYNGEE. V was shortened by 2 bases and J by 4 bases, with 12 bases between the two germline ends. This CDR3 is 14 amino acids long. The chain's CDR3 is CASSVGGGVETQYF. The CDR3, as DNA: TGTGCCAGCAGCGTGGGGGGTGGGGTAGAGACCCAGTACTTC.

J is TRBJ2-3 and V is TRBV18, with a tentative D call TRBD2 (6 bases). Between the trimmed V and J ends, which lost 2 bases and 3 bases, there was a span of 15 bases. Germline V gene sequence: CDR1 KGHSH, CDR2 LQKENI. The CDR3 sequence is 16 residues long. The CDR3 DNA sequence: TGTGCCAGCTCACCAAATAAGGCAGGGAGGACAGATACGCAGTATTTT. It translates to CASSPNKAGRTDTQYF.

Concerning this clone itself: This same CDR3 is encoded by further DNA sequences in the sample. The CDR3 DNA is TGTGCCAGCAGCCCGGACTACCTAAGCACAGATACGCAGTATTTT. Translation: CASSPDYLSTDTQYF. The chain carries TRBV7-2 and TRBJ2-3; a weak D match, TRBD2 (6 bases). This CDR3 region has 15 residues. Per the germline V gene, CDR1 is SGHTA and CDR2 is FQGNSA. Trimming took off 5 bases at V and 0 bases at J, with 12 bases between the two ends.

The rearrangement uses TRBV18 and TRBJ1-1, with 8 bases that match TRBD1. Trimming took 3 bases from V and 4 from J; bases not matched to a gene: 10. The CDR3 extends over 16 amino acids. The germline CDR1 and CDR2 sequences are KGHSH and LQKENI. The CDR3 sequence: CASSPRTGPEGTEAFF. The CDR3 nucleotides are TGTGCCAGCTCACCGAGGACAGGGCCCGAGGGCACTGAAGCTTTCTTT.

The V gene is TRBV7-9, the J gene TRBJ2-3; the D gene is possibly TRBD2 (6 bases). V was pared by 5 bases and J by 4 bases, with 13 bases between. From germline, CDR1 is SEHNR and CDR2 FQNEAQ (reference sequence). The CDR3 runs 14 residues. The CDR3 sequence: CASSEGTLPDTQYF. CDR3 nucleotide sequence: TGTGCCAGCAGCGAAGGGACTCTCCCAGATACGCAGTATTTT.

V is TRBV6-6 and J is TRBJ1-5; D ambiguous. Germline V gene data show CDR1 as MNHNY and CDR2 as SVGAGI (reference sequence). CDR3 size: 14 residues. V shed 5 bases and J shed 2 bases, with 10 bases lying between them. CDR3 sequence reads: CASSLEVGNQPQHF. DNA for the CDR3: TGTGCCAGCAGTCTAGAGGTTGGCAATCAGCCCCAGCATTTT.

The V call is TRBV7-3, the J call TRBJ2-1; TRBD1 might be the D (7 bases). The length of the CDR3 is 15 residues. CDR1 and CDR2 from the germline V gene are SGHTA and FQGTGA. Trimming pared 2 bases from V and 4 bases from J, leaving 12 bases between. The CDR3 here is CASSLGQGGYNEQFF. The CDR3 nucleotides are TGTGCCAGCAGCTTAGGGCAGGGGGGTTACAATGAGCAGTTCTTC.

The chain employs TRBV5-1 and TRBJ1-1; perhaps TRBD1 as D (5 bases). CDR3 size: 15 residues. Germline CDR1 is SGHRS and CDR2 is YFSETQ. Trimming removed 4 bases from V and 3 bases from J, with 16 bases in between. The CDR3 region is CASSPAAGGDTEAFF. DNA of the CDR3: TGCGCCAGCAGCCCCGCGGCGGGGGGGGACACTGAAGCTTTCTTT.

V is TRBV5-6 and J is TRBJ1-5; D is ambiguous. This CDR3 comprises 13 residues. Germline V gene lookup returns CDR1 SGHDT and CDR2 YYEEEE. V was pared by 0 bases and J by 8 bases, with 9 bases between. The CDR3 nucleotides are TGTGCCAGCAGCTTGGGGAGGGTAGAGCCCCAGCATTTT. Its translation: CASSLGRVEPQHF.

The chain links TRBV27 to TRBJ2-5; 8 nucleotides agree with TRBD2. The germline gives CDR1 MNHEY, CDR2 SMNVEV (reference sequence). With 7 bases clipped from V and 7 bases from J, the junction kept 8 bases outside the gene matches. This CDR3 region has 13 residues. CDR3 amino acids: CASKRAGAGTQYF. The CDR3 DNA sequence: TGTGCCAGCAAAAGAGCGGGGGCAGGGACCCAGTACTTC.

The chain carries TRBV28 and TRBJ2-1, with TRBD1 matching over 9 bases. Germline V gives CDR1 MDHEN, CDR2 SYDVKM. The CDR3 has 16 amino acids. V was pared by 6 bases and J by 4 bases, with 10 bases of the junction left unmatched. The CDR3 DNA follows: TGTGCCAGCAGGATTGGCGGGACAGGGCTATACAATGAGCAGTTCTTC. Translated, it gives CASRIGGTGLYNEQFF.

The CDR3 DNA is TGCAGCGTTGTAGGGACAGGGACAGATACGCAGTATTTT. Protein product: CSVVGTGTDTQYF. The rearrangement joins TRBV29-1 to TRBJ2-3; 9 nucleotides align to TRBD1. The CDR3 is 13 amino acids. After removal of 4 bases from V and 3 bases from J, the junction contained 2 bases not matched to a gene. Germline loops: CDR1 SQVTM, CDR2 ANQGSEA.

The chain carries TRBV5-1 and TRBJ2-1; D unclear. The CDR3 is made up of 12 amino acids. V was clipped by 3 bases and J by 7 bases, with 8 bases between them. The germline CDR1 and CDR2 sequences are SGHRS and YFSETQ. DNA of the CDR3: TGCGCCAGCAGCTCACAGATAAATGAGCAGTTCTTC. Its protein product is CASSSQINEQFF.

The J gene is TRBJ1-5, the V gene TRBV19, with D perhaps matching TRBD1 (5 bases). V was pared by 7 bases and J by 4 bases, with 11 bases between. The CDR3 loop spans 13 amino acids. CDR1 and CDR2 (germline): LNHDA, SQIVND (reference sequence). The chain's CDR3 is CASTQRGNQPQHF. As DNA, the CDR3 is TGTGCCAGTACCCAGAGGGGAAATCAGCCCCAGCATTTT.